The 13 T cell receptor beta chains given below trace back to one sample, sequenced in a study of sequential checkpoint blockade in melanoma (dated by TCRdb to about 2019). The library was produced with the immunoSEQ multiplex PCR assay. TCRdb limited this immuneACCESS table to in-frame rearrangements with V and J called. A share of clones is missing; checked studies link under half to unresolved V genes, and the rest is unexplained. A total of about 17,000 clones appear in this sample, less than 75% of them only once. The ten largest account for approximately 10% of the sample. What the treatment or condition label conveys for this sample: randomized to nivolumab then ipilimumab (arm A) or the reverse (arm B). The sequencing here drew on CD8+ T cells sorted from blood (inferred from file names), taken from a patient given nivolumab and ipilimumab in sequence. All receptors come from a human donor with melanoma.

This chain uses TRBV7-6 with TRBJ2-7, with 12 nucleotides matching TRBD2. CDR1 is SGHVS and CDR2 is FNYEAQ in the germline V gene. The CDR3 loop spans 15 amino acids. The ends lost 6 bases at V and 2 bases at J; junction bases unmatched: 5. CDR3 bases: TGTGCCAGCAGTTCCTGGACTAGCGGGGCCTACGAGCAGTACTTC. It translates to CASSSWTSGAYEQYF.

CDR3 nucleotides: TGCGCCAGCAGTGAGCCACTAGCGGGAGCTCGGGACGAGCAGTACTTC. Translated, it gives CASSEPLAGARDEQYF. The chain carries TRBV10-2 and TRBJ2-7; 11 nucleotides line up with TRBD2. Germline CDR1 and CDR2: WSHSY and SAAADI. J gave up 5 bases and V 2 bases, and 8 bases lay outside the gene matches. This CDR3 is built from 16 residues.

A few counts support this clone. The chain combines TRBV7-3 with TRBJ1-2; D is unclear. Germline lookup yields CDR1 SGHTA and CDR2 FQGTGA. Trimming pared 5 bases from V and 4 bases from J, leaving 11 bases between. CDR3 length: 13 amino acids. This CDR3 is CASSPVWAYGYTF. CDR3 in DNA: TGTGCCAGCAGCCCTGTGTGGGCCTATGGCTACACCTTC. The full variable domain, completed using reference TRBV7-3 and TRBJ1-2, is GAGVSQTPSNKVTEKGKYVELRCDPISGHTALYWYRQSLGQGPEFLIYFQGTGAADDSGLPNDRFFAVRPEGSVSTLKIQRTERGDSAVYLCASSPVWAYGYTFGSGTRLTVV.

The J gene is TRBJ2-7, the V gene TRBV7-9, with 12 bases aligning to TRBD1. Losses at the gene ends were 5 bases for V and 2 bases for J; bases not matched to a gene: 4. The CDR3 consists of 15 residues. Germline-derived CDR1 and CDR2 are SEHNR and FQNEAQ (reference sequence). DNA for the CDR3: TGTGCCAGCAGCCCCCGGGACAGGGGGCCCTACGAGCAGTACTTC. It is translated as CASSPRDRGPYEQYF.

This clone was detected only once. The chain has TRBV9 and TRBJ2-1; 9 bases agree with TRBD2. The junction had 7 bases not matched to a gene; V was cut back by 3 bases and J by 0 bases. Germline CDR1 SGDLS, CDR2 YYNGEE. The CDR3 contains 17 residues. The CDR3 reads CASSERLAASSYNEQFF. In DNA, the CDR3 is TGTGCCAGCAGCGAAAGACTAGCGGCAAGCTCCTACAATGAGCAGTTCTTC.

As to this clone: The likely explanation is a read error, given a far larger clone one base away. V and J are TRBV5-4 and TRBJ2-1, with D uncertain. Trimming shortened V by 3 bases and J by 0 bases, and 10 bases separated the two germline ends. The CDR3 runs to 15 residues. Per the germline V gene, CDR1 is SGHNT and CDR2 is YYREEE (reference sequence). The CDR3 DNA follows: TGTGCCAGCAGCTCCCGCGAGAGCTCCTACAATGAGCAGTTCTTC. Its protein product is CASSSRESSYNEQFF.

V is TRBV9 and J is TRBJ2-3; D not certain. This CDR3 is 15 amino acids long. Trimming pared 0 bases from V and 3 bases from J, leaving 11 bases between. Germline V gene sequence: CDR1 SGDLS, CDR2 YYNGEE. The CDR3, as DNA: TGTGCCAGCAGCGTAGAAACGGGTTGGACAGATACGCAGTATTTT. Translated: CASSVETGWTDTQYF.

V gene TRBV9 combines with J gene TRBJ2-5; 9 bases line up with TRBD2. Germline V CDR1 and CDR2: SGDLS, YYNGEE. The V gene end was trimmed by 1 base and the J gene end by 5 bases; junction bases not matched to a gene: 9. The CDR3 is 16 amino acids. CDR3: CASSVRGAGGWETQYF. The CDR3 nucleotides are TGTGCCAGCAGCGTAAGGGGAGCGGGGGGCTGGGAGACCCAGTACTTC.

This chain links TRBV4-2 with TRBJ1-4, with 7 positions matching TRBD1. The V gene end was trimmed by 2 bases and the J gene end by 5 bases; junction bases not matched to a gene: 5. Germline V gene sequence: CDR1 LGHNA, CDR2 YNFKEQ. This CDR3 comprises 15 residues. The CDR3 DNA sequence: TGTGCCAGCAGCCAACGGGACAGTGAAAATGAAAAACTGTTTTTT. It codes for CASSQRDSENEKLFF.

CDR3: CASSFRRTITDTQYF. CDR3 nucleotides: TGCGCCAGCAGCTTTCGCCGGACTATCACAGATACGCAGTATTTT. This chain connects TRBV5-1 to TRBJ2-3; possible D gene TRBD2, 6 bases. CDR1 is SGHRS, CDR2 YFSETQ, per germline. The CDR3 consists of 15 residues. With 2 bases removed from V and 2 bases from J, the gap between germline ends came to 12 bases.

This clone has just one count. The chain combines TRBV9 with TRBJ1-1; D is possibly TRBD1 (6 bases). Germline V gives CDR1 SGDLS, CDR2 YYNGEE. V was trimmed by 4 bases and J by 1 base, leaving 11 bases between them. The CDR3 loop spans 14 amino acids. The CDR3 loop reads CASSLGQPNTEAFF. Here the CDR3 DNA reads TGTGCCAGCAGCCTCGGACAGCCGAACACTGAAGCTTTCTTT. The complete variable domain, with remaining parts taken from reference TRBV9 and TRBJ1-1, reads DSGVTQTPKHLITATGQRVTLRCSPRSGDLSVYWYQQSLDQGLQFLIQYYNGEERAKGNILERFSAQQFPDLHSELNLSSLELGDSALYFCASSLGQPNTEAFFGQGTRLTVV.

V usage is TRBV27 and J usage is TRBJ1-1; 8 bases align to TRBD1. Germline V gene lookup returns CDR1 MNHEY and CDR2 SMNVEV (reference sequence). V dropped 3 bases and J dropped 4; count of bases not matched to a gene: 1. The CDR3 extends over 13 amino acids. The CDR3 loop reads CASSFTGGTEAFF. Here the CDR3 DNA reads TGTGCCAGCAGTTTCACAGGGGGCACTGAAGCTTTCTTT.

This clone is deemed medium-sized. This rearrangement joins TRBV19 to TRBJ1-1; maybe TRBD1 (5 bases). CDR3 length equals 12 residues. Germline lookup yields CDR1 LNHDA and CDR2 SQIVND (reference sequence). The V end was cut by 8 bases, the J end by 1 base, with 8 bases between. CDR3 sequence: CASDTGNTEAFF. CDR3 coding DNA: TGTGCCAGTGATACAGGGAACACTGAAGCTTTCTTT.